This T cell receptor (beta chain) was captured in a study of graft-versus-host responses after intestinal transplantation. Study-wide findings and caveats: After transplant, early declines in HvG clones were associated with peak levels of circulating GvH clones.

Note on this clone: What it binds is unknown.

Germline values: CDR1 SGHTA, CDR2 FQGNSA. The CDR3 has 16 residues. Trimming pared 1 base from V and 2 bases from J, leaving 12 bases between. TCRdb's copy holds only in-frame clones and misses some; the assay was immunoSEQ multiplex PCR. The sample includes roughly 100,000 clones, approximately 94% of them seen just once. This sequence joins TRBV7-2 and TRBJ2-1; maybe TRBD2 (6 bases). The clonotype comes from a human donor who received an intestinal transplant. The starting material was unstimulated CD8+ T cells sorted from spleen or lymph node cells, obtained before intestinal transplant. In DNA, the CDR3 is TGTGCCAGCAGCTTAGTGTCCGGGGAGGCCTACAATGAGCAGTTCTTC. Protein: CASSLVSGEAYNEQFF.